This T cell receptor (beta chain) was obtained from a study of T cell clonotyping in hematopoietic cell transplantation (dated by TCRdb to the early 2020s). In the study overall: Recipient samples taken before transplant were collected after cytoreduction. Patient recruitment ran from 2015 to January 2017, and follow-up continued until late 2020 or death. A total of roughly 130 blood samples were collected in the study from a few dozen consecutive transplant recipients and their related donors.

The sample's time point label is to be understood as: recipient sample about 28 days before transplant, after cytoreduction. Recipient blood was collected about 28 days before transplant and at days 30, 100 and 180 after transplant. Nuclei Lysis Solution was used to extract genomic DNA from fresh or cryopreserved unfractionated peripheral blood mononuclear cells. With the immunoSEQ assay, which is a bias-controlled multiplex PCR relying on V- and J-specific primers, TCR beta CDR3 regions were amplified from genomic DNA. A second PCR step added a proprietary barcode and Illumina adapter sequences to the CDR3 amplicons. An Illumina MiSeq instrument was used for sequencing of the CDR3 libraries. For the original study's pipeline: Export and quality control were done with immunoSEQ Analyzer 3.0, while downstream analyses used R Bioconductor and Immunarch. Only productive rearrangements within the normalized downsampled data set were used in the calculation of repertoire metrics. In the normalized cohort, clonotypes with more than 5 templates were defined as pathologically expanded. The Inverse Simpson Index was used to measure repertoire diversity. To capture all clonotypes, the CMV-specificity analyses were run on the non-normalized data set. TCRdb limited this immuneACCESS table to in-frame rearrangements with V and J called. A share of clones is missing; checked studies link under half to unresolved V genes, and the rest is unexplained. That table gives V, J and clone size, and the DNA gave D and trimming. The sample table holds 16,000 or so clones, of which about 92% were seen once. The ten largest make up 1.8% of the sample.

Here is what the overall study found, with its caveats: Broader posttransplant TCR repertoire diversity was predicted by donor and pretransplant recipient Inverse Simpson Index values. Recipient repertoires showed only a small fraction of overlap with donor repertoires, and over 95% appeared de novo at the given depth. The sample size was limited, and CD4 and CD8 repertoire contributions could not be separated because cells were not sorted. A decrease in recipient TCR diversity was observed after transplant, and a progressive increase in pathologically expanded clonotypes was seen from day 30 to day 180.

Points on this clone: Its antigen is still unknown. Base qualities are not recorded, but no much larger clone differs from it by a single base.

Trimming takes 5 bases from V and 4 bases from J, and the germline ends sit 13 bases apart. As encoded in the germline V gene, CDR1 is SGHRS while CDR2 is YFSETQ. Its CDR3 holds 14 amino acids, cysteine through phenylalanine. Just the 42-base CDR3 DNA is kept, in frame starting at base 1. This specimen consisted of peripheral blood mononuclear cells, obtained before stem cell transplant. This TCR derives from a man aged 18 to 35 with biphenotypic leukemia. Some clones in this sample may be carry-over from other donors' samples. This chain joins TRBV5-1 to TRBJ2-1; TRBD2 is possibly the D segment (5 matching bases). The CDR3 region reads CASRLVSGYNEQFF. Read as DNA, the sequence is TGCGCCAGCAGACTGGTATCGGGGTACAATGAGCAGTTCTTC.